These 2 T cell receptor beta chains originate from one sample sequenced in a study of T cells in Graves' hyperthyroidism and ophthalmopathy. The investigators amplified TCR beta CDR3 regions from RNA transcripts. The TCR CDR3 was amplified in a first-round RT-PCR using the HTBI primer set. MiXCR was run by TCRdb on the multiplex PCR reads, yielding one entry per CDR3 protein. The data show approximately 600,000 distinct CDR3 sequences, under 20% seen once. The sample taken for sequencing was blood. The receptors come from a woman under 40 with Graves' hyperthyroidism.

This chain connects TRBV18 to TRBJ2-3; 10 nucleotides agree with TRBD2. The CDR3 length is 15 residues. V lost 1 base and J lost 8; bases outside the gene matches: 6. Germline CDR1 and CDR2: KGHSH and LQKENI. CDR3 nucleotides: TGTGCCAGCTCACCACGTGAGCGGGAGGGCGGTACGCAGTATTTT. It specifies CASSPREREGGTQYF.

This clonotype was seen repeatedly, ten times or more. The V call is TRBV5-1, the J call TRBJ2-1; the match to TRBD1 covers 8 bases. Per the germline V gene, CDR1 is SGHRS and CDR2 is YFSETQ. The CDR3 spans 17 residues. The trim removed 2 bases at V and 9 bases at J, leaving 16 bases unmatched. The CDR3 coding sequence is TGCGCCAGCAGCTTCGCCCAGGGGGCGTTGCGAAGTGGTGAGCAGTTCTTC. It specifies CASSFAQGALRSGEQFF.